The 24 T cell receptor beta chains given below trace back to one sample, sequenced in a study of OX40 agonist ivuxolimab in advanced cancers. Profiling relied on immunoSEQ multiplex PCR, and the TCRdb table lists in-frame clones only, not all of them. The sample contains 35,000 to 45,000 clones, 70% to 85% of which appear only once. Sequences were derived from CD4+ or CD8+ T cells sorted from blood, sampled in a trial of the OX40 agonist ivuxolimab. The receptors were gathered from an adult with an advanced solid tumor such as melanoma, head and neck, liver or kidney cancer.

This chain uses TRBV27 with TRBJ2-7; 9 bases match TRBD1. Germline V gene sequence: CDR1 MNHEY, CDR2 SMNVEV (reference sequence). V was pared by 4 bases and J by 2 bases, with 3 bases of the junction left unmatched. The CDR3 loop spans 14 amino acids. DNA for the CDR3: TGTGCCAGCAGTTCAGGGACAGGGCCCTACGAGCAGTACTTC. It translates to CASSSGTGPYEQYF.

The chain employs TRBV27 and TRBJ1-6; D is unclear. The germline CDR1 and CDR2 sequences are MNHEY and SMNVEV (reference sequence). This CDR3 region has 13 residues. Trimming left V 5 bases short and J 7 bases short, with 9 bases between. The CDR3 sequence: CASSHARNSPLHF. The CDR3 region has the DNA TGTGCCAGCAGTCATGCCAGGAATTCACCCCTCCACTTT.

This rearrangement joins TRBV27 to TRBJ2-7, with D maybe TRBD2 (6 bases). V was shortened by 5 bases and J by 7 bases, with 24 bases between the two germline ends. The CDR3 is 16 residues long. Germline values: CDR1 MNHEY, CDR2 SMNVEV (reference sequence). CDR3 residues: CASSPLGLSPGGEQYF. Written as DNA, the CDR3 is TGTGCCAGCAGTCCACTTGGACTAAGCCCCGGGGGAGAGCAGTACTTC.

The chain combines TRBV9 with TRBJ1-4; D possibly corresponds to TRBD1 (6 bases). The CDR3 has 15 residues. The germline gives CDR1 SGDLS, CDR2 YYNGEE. Trimming took off 3 bases at V and 7 bases at J, with 16 bases between the two ends. The CDR3 is CASSAPQGAGEKLFF. CDR3 nucleotide sequence: TGTGCCAGCAGCGCTCCACAGGGAGCGGGTGAAAAACTGTTTTTT.

V usage is TRBV9 and J usage is TRBJ2-1, with 8 bases identical to TRBD2. This CDR3 is 15 amino acids long. J gave up 6 bases and V 1 base, and 6 bases lay outside the gene matches. Germline V CDR1 and CDR2: SGDLS, YYNGEE. CDR3 residues: CASSVISGGPNEQFF. CDR3 nucleotides: TGTGCCAGCAGCGTAATATCGGGGGGGCCCAATGAGCAGTTCTTC.

CDR3 region: CASSIWTGGADTQYF. CDR3 nucleotide sequence: TGTGCCAGCAGCATCTGGACAGGGGGCGCAGATACGCAGTATTTT. The chain recombines TRBV5-4 with TRBJ2-3; TRBD1 matches 11 bases. This CDR3 spans 15 amino acids. V lost 4 bases to trimming and J lost 4 bases; unmatched junction nucleotides: 5. The germline CDR1 and CDR2 sequences are SGHNT and YYREEE (reference sequence).

The chain carries TRBV7-2 and TRBJ1-1; TRBD1 aligns across 8 bases. The V and J ends lost 2 bases and 1 base, in that order; junction bases with no gene match: 3. The CDR3 loop spans 15 amino acids. The germline gives CDR1 SGHTA, CDR2 FQGNSA. CDR3 nucleotides: TGTGCCAGCAGCTTAAGTCAGGGGGCGAACACTGAAGCTTTCTTT. It codes for CASSLSQGANTEAFF.

CDR3 region: CASSDTGDPYEQYF. CDR3 sequence (DNA): TGTGCCAGCAGCGACACTGGGGATCCCTACGAGCAGTACTTC. V and J are TRBV9 and TRBJ2-7; D call uncertain. CDR3 size: 14 residues. Trimming took 3 bases from V and 2 from J, leaving 12 bases between them. Germline V lookup: CDR1 SGDLS, CDR2 YYNGEE. The full variable domain, in which reference TRBV9 and TRBJ2-7 provide the parts outside the CDR3, is DSGVTQTPKHLITATGQRVTLRCSPRSGDLSVYWYQQSLDQGLQFLIQYYNGEERAKGNILERFSAQQFPDLHSELNLSSLELGDSALYFCASSDTGDPYEQYFGPGTRLTVT.

This sequence joins TRBV9 and TRBJ2-7; 7 nucleotides align to TRBD2. V gave up 5 bases and J gave up 4 bases; unmatched junction bases: 12. CDR1 is SGDLS and CDR2 is YYNGEE in the germline V gene. The CDR3 sequence is 15 residues long. The DNA for the CDR3 is TGTGCCAGCAGTCAAGGGCGGGGAGGGCTGTACGAGCAGTACTTC. Its translation is CASSQGRGGLYEQYF.

This sequence joins TRBV5-1 and TRBJ1-1; 10 nucleotides line up with TRBD1. The CDR3 length is 16 residues. CDR1 SGHRS and CDR2 YFSETQ come from the germline V gene. Unmatched junction bases numbered 7, after V lost 4 bases and J lost 1 base. CDR3 region: CASSPDRGRGNTEAFF. For the CDR3, the DNA is TGCGCCAGCAGCCCTGACAGGGGGCGAGGGAACACTGAAGCTTTCTTT.

This rearrangement joins TRBV11-2 to TRBJ2-4; 14 bases are a match to TRBD2. Germline loops: CDR1 SGHAT, CDR2 FQNNGV. This CDR3 is built from 18 residues. V dropped 3 bases and J dropped 2; count of bases not matched to a gene: 6. CDR3 protein: CASSFRLAGGRTKNIQYF. CDR3 coding DNA: TGTGCCAGCAGCTTCCGACTAGCGGGAGGGAGGACCAAAAACATTCAGTACTTC.

This chain uses TRBV10-3 with TRBJ2-7; TRBD1 is a possible D gene (6 bases). The CDR3 loop spans 15 amino acids. Trimming took 6 bases from V and 2 from J, leaving 17 bases between them. Per germline, CDR1 ENHRY and CDR2 SYGVKD. The CDR3 nucleotides read TGTGCCATCAGCGTAAGGGCAGGGGCCGCCTACGAGCAGTACTTC. Residues: CAISVRAGAAYEQYF.

This clone occurred once. The chain recombines TRBV27 with TRBJ2-7; 7 positions agree with TRBD1. In germline, CDR1 is MNHEY, CDR2 SMNVEV (reference sequence). The CDR3 totals 16 residues. The trim removed 2 bases at V and 0 bases at J, leaving 7 bases unmatched. The CDR3 DNA sequence: TGTGCCAGCAGTTTAAAATGGACAGGACTCTCCTACGAGCAGTACTTC. Translating gives CASSLKWTGLSYEQYF.

This chain uses TRBV2 with TRBJ2-5, with 9 bases matching TRBD1. This CDR3 has 14 residues. Trimming cost V 6 bases and J 4 bases; bases outside gene matches: 6. Germline V gene data show CDR1 as SNHLY and CDR2 as FYNNEI. The CDR3, as DNA: TGTGCCAGCAGGGGGACAGGGACCCTAGAGACCCAGTACTTC. Its protein is CASRGTGTLETQYF.

The chain is built from TRBV7-2 and TRBJ2-7; D perhaps matches TRBD2 (6 bases). The ends were cut back, 2 bases at V and 5 bases at J, with 13 bases in the middle. Germline values: CDR1 SGHTA, CDR2 FQGNSA. The CDR3 spans 14 residues. CDR3 DNA sequence: TGTGCCAGCAGCTTACGAGGCGGGGTCCACGAGCAGTACTTC. This sequence encodes CASSLRGGVHEQYF. The full variable domain, with the rest looked up from reference TRBV7-2 and TRBJ2-7, is GAGVSQSPSNKVTEKGKDVELRCDPISGHTALYWYRQSLGQGLEFLIYFQGNSAPDKSGLPSDRFSAERTGGSVSTLTIQRTQQEDSAVYLCASSLRGGVHEQYFGPGTRLTVT.

The CDR3 reads CASRRTSGGYYEQYF. CDR3 DNA: TGCGCCAGCAGGCGGACTAGCGGGGGGTATTACGAGCAGTACTTC. J is TRBJ2-7 and V is TRBV5-1; 14 positions agree with TRBD2. The CDR3 has 15 amino acids. The ends lost 5 bases at V and 4 bases at J; junction bases unmatched: 5. Germline V lookup: CDR1 SGHRS, CDR2 YFSETQ.

The chain recombines TRBV6-6 with TRBJ1-5; 8 bases map to TRBD1. Germline CDR1 and CDR2: MNHNY and SVGAGI (reference sequence). The CDR3 spans 12 residues. J gave up 7 bases and V 11 bases, and 7 bases lay outside the gene matches. The CDR3 region is CASGQGRQPQHF. The CDR3 DNA reads as TGTGCCTCAGGACAGGGAAGGCAGCCCCAGCATTTT.

The rearrangement joins TRBV7-2 to TRBJ2-5, with 12 bases matching TRBD2. Germline trimming cut 1 base from V and 5 bases from J; bases unmatched to any gene: 8. CDR1 and CDR2 from the germline V gene are SGHTA and FQGNSA. The CDR3 extends over 17 amino acids. The DNA of the CDR3 is TGTGCCAGCAGCTTAGGGTGGGCTAGCGGGGGGGAGGAGACCCAGTACTTC. Translated, it gives CASSLGWASGGEETQYF.

V usage is TRBV4-3 and J usage is TRBJ1-1, with D possibly TRBD1 on 5 matching bases. CDR1 and CDR2 from the germline V gene are LGHNA and YSLEER. Trimming removed 0 bases at V and 1 base at J, with 9 bases between. The CDR3 spans 15 residues. The CDR3 loop is CASSQDRGSNTEAFF. The CDR3 DNA follows: TGCGCCAGCAGCCAAGATCGGGGCTCGAACACTGAAGCTTTCTTT.

The rearrangement links TRBV27 to TRBJ1-5, with a possible D match to TRBD1 (6 bases). The CDR3 length is 13 residues. The germline V gene encodes CDR1 MNHEY and CDR2 SMNVEV (reference sequence). The V gene lost 11 bases and the J gene lost 6 bases, with 17 bases spanning the gap. The CDR3 protein is CAHPGQDIQPQHF. The CDR3 DNA reads as TGTGCCCACCCGGGACAAGACATTCAGCCCCAGCATTTT.

This chain links TRBV18 with TRBJ2-3; D is undetermined. Trimming took 6 bases from V and 5 from J, leaving 12 bases between them. The CDR3 extends over 13 amino acids. Germline values: CDR1 KGHSH, CDR2 LQKENI. DNA of the CDR3: TGTGCCAGCTCCTCTCCTAGGCGAGATACGCAGTATTTT. It yields the protein CASSSPRRDTQYF.

V is TRBV9 and J is TRBJ2-7, with 9 nucleotides matching TRBD2. CDR1 is SGDLS, CDR2 YYNGEE, per germline. V was pared by 4 bases and J by 0 bases, with 5 bases of the junction left unmatched. The CDR3 has 15 residues. The CDR3 sequence is CASSFASGTSYEQYF. CDR3 coding DNA: TGTGCCAGCAGCTTCGCTAGCGGGACCTCCTACGAGCAGTACTTC.

The chain carries TRBV2 and TRBJ2-5, with 10 nucleotides matching TRBD2. The CDR3 totals 13 residues. Germline CDR1 reads SNHLY; CDR2 reads FYNNEI. Losses at the gene ends were 6 bases for V and 5 bases for J; bases not matched to a gene: 3. The CDR3 nucleotides read TGTGCCAGCAGCGGACTAGCGGCGGAGACCCAGTACTTC. This gives the protein CASSGLAAETQYF.

The V and J genes are TRBV7-6 and TRBJ1-2, with D possibly TRBD1 on 5 matching bases. This CDR3 is 16 amino acids long. V lost 1 base and J 0 bases, leaving 12 bases between the germline ends. Looked up from germline, CDR1 is SGHVS and CDR2 is FNYEAQ. For the CDR3, the DNA is TGTGCCAGCAGCTTAGTAGAGACAGCAGCTAACTATGGCTACACCTTC. Residues: CASSLVETAANYGYTF.